This entry describes one T cell receptor (beta chain). These data are taken from a study of blood T cells in healthy people across ages. V lost 7 bases and J 0 bases, leaving 15 bases between the germline ends. CDR1 and CDR2 (germline): MDHEN, SYDVKM. The CDR3 spans 15 residues. A second PCR of about 7 to 11 cycles used a sample-barcoded 5' primer and a J-beta primer mix. Paired-end reads containing CDR3 totaled no fewer than 2.5 million for each sample. A single record per CDR3 protein comes from TCRdb applying MiXCR to the 5' RACE reads. The table includes approximately 780,000 distinct CDR3 sequences, around 24% detected once. These records were also assigned to another study, of T cells of mothers and their children.

The source of this sequence is a boy aged 5-17 years in good health. Sequencing was performed on blood. V gene TRBV28 combines with J gene TRBJ2-5, with a possible D match to TRBD2 (6 bases). The CDR3 protein is CASIGGVPHQETQYF. CDR3 nucleotides: TGTGCCAGCATCGGGGGTGTGCCCCACCAAGAGACCCAGTACTTC.